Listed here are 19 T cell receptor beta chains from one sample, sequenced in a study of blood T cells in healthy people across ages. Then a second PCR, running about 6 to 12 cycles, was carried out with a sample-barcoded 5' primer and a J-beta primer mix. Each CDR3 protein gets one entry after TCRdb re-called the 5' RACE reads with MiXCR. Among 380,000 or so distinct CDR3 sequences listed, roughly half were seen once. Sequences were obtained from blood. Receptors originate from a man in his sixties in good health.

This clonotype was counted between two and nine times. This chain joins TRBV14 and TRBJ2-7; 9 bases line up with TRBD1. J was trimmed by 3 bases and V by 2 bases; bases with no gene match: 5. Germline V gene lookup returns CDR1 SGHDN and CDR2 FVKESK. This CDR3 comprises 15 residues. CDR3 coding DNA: TGTGCCAGCAGCCAAACCGGGACAGGGTTCTACGAGCAGTACTTC. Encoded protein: CASSQTGTGFYEQYF.

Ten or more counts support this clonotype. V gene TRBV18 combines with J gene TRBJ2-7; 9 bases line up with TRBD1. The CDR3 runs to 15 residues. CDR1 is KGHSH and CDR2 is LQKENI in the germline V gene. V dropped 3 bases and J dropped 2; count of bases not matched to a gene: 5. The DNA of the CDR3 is TGTGCCAGCTCACCCTCGGGACAGGGTACCTACGAGCAGTACTTC. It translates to CASSPSGQGTYEQYF.

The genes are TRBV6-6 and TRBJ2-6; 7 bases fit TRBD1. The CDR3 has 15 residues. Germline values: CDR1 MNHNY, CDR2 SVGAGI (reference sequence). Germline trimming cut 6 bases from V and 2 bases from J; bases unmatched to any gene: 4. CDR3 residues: CASRHTGAGANVLTF. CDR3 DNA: TGTGCCAGCAGACACACAGGGGCTGGGGCCAACGTCCTGACTTTC.

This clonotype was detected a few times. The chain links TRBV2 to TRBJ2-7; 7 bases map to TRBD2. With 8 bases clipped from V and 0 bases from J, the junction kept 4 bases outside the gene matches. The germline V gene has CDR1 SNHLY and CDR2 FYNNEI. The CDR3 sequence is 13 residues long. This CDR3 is CASLGTTSYEQYF. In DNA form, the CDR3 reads TGTGCCAGCCTCGGGACTACCTCCTACGAGCAGTACTTC.

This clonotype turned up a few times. CDR3 DNA sequence: TGTGCCAGCAGTTTGGACGGGACGACGGGTACGCAGTATTTT. It specifies CASSLDGTTGTQYF. The V and J genes are TRBV6-6 and TRBJ2-3; D possibly matches TRBD1 or TRBD2 (5 bases each). Trimming removed 4 bases from V and 8 bases from J, with 16 bases in between. This CDR3 is 14 amino acids long. Germline CDR1 is MNHNY and CDR2 is SVGAGI (reference sequence).

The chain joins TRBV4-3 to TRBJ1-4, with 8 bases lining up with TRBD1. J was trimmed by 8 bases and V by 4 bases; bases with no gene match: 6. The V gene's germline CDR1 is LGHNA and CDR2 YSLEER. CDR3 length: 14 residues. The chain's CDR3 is CASSRAGGDEKLFF. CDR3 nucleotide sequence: TGCGCCAGCAGCCGCGCAGGGGGCGACGAAAAACTGTTTTTT.

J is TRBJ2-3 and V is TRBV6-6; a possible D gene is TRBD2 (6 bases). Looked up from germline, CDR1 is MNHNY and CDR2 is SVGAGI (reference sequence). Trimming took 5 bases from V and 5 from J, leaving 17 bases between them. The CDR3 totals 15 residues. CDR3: CASSPLGGAGDTQYF. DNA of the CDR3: TGTGCCAGCAGTCCCCTGGGGGGAGCAGGAGATACGCAGTATTTT.

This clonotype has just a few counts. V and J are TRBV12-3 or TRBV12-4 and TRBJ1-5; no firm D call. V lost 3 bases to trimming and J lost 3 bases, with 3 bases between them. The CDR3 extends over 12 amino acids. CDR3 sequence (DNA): TGTGCCAGCAGTTTGACCAATCAGCCCCAGCATTTT. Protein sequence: CASSLTNQPQHF.

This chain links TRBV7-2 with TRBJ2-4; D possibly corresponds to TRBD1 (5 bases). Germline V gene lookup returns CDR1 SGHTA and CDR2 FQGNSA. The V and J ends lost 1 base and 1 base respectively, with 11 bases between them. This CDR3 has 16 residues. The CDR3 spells CASSLGAGLAKNIQYF. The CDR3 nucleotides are TGTGCCAGCAGCTTAGGCGCAGGGTTGGCCAAAAACATTCAGTACTTC. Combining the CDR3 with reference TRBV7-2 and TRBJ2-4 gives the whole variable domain GAGVSQSPSNKVTEKGKDVELRCDPISGHTALYWYRQSLGQGLEFLIYFQGNSAPDKSGLPSDRFSAERTGGSVSTLTIQRTQQEDSAVYLCASSLGAGLAKNIQYFGAGTRLSVL.

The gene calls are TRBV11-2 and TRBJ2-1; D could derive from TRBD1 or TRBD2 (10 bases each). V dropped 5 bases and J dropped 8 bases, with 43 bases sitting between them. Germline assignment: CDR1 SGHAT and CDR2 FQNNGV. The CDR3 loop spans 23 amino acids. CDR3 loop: CASSPTGQGTLPSSGSGGYEQFF. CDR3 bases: TGTGCCAGCAGCCCTACGGGACAGGGGACCCTTCCCTCTAGCGGGAGCGGGGGCTATGAGCAGTTCTTC.

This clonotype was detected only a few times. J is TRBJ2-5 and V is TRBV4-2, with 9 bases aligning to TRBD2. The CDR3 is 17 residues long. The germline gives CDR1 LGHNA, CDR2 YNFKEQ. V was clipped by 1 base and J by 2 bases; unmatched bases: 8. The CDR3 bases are TGTGCCAGCAGCCAAGTATTGGAGCGGGGGGTGCAAGAGACCCAGTACTTC. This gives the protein CASSQVLERGVQETQYF.

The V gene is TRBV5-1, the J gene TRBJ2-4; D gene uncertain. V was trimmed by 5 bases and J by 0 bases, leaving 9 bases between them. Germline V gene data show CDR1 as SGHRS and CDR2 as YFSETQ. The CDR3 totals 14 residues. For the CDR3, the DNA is TGCGCCAGCAGTGGTATGGAAGCCAAAAACATTCAGTACTTC. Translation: CASSGMEAKNIQYF.

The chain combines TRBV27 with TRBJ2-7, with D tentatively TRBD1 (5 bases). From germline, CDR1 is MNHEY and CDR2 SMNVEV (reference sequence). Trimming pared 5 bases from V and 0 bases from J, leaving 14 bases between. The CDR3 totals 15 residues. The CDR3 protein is CASSDWDRGSYEQYF. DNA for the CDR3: TGTGCCAGCAGTGATTGGGATAGGGGCTCCTACGAGCAGTACTTC.

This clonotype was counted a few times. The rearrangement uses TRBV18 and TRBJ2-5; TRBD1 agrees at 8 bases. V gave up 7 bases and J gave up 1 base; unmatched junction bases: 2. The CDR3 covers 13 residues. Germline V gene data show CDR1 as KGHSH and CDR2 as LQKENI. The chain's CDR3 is CASCGTGQETQYF. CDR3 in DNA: TGTGCCAGCTGTGGGACAGGCCAAGAGACCCAGTACTTC.

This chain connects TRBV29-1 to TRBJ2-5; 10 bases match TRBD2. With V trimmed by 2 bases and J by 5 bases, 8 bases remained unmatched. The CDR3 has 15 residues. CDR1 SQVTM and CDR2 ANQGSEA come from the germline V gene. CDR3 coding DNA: TGCAGCGTTGAACGGCTAGCGGGAGCCTCGGAGACCCAGTACTTC. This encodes CSVERLAGASETQYF.

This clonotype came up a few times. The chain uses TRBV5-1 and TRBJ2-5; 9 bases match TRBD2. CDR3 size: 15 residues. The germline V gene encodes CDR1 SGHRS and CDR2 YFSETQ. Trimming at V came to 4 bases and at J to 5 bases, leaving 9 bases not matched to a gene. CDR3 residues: CASSPKRGARETQYF. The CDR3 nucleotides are TGCGCCAGCAGCCCGAAGCGGGGGGCCCGTGAGACCCAGTACTTC.

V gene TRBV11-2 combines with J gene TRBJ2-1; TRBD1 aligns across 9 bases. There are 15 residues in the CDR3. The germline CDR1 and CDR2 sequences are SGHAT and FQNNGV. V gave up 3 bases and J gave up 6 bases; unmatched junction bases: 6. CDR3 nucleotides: TGTGCCAGCAGCTTCACCGGGACAGGGCTCAATGAGCAGTTCTTC. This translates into CASSFTGTGLNEQFF.

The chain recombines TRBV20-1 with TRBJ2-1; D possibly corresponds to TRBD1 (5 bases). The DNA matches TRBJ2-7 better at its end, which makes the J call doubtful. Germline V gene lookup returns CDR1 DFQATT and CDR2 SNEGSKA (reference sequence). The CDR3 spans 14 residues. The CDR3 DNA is TGCAGTGCTCCCCTGCAGGGTAGTTCCTACGAGCAGTACTTC. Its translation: CSAPLQGSSYEQYF.

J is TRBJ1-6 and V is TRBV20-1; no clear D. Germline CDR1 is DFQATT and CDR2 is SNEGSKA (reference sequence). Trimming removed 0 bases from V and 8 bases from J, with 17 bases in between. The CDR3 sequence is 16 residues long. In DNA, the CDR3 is TGCAGTGCTAGAGACCCGCGGACCGGGCGGGATTCACCCCTCCACTTT. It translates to CSARDPRTGRDSPLHF.